Listed below are T cell receptor beta chains from one sample, sequenced in a study of cytomegalovirus exposure and HLA in healthy donors. Some clones are missing from TCRdb's copy, which holds only in-frame ones; the method was immunoSEQ multiplex PCR. The sample records about 97,000 clones, approximately 87% being singletons. Source material: PBMCs. All receptors come from a man in his forties in good health and CMV-seronegative. CDR3s include the opening cysteine and the closing phenylalanine or tryptophan. A D gene is named only where the DNA matches it firmly. Some rows mark clone size as missing; the rest say once, few, many or name a class of expanded clone.

D gene	V gene	clone size	J gene	CDR3 protein	CDR3 DNA
.	TRBV4-3	.	TRBJ1-1	CASSQDTGNTEAFF	TGCGCCAGCAGCCAAGACACAGGGAACACTGAAGCTTTCTTT
.	TRBV7-3	.	TRBJ2-1	CSSSSPLANEQFF	TGTTCCAGCAGCTCCCCGCTAGCCAATGAGCAGTTCTTC
TRBD2	TRBV7-9	.	TRBJ2-5	CASTLGGVGETQYF	TGTGCCAGCACCTTGGGGGGGGTAGGAGAGACCCAGTACTTC
.	TRBV19	.	TRBJ1-6	CASTDKRGSYNSPLHF	TGTGCCAGTACTGATAAGCGGGGCTCCTATAATTCACCCCTCCACTTT
.	TRBV11-3	.	TRBJ2-7	CASSLEAVSLNEQYF	TGTGCCAGCAGCTTAGAAGCCGTGTCCCTAAACGAGCAGTACTTC
.	TRBV4-1	.	TRBJ1-1	CASSLSPLQWNTEAFF	TGCGCCAGCAGCCTATCCCCCCTCCAGTGGAACACTGAAGCTTTCTTT
.	TRBV4-3	.	TRBJ1-1	CASSQGGFGTEAFF	TGCGCCAGCAGCCAAGGGGGCTTCGGGACTGAAGCTTTCTTT
TRBD1	TRBV25-1	.	TRBJ1-5	CASRRQGRNQPQHF	TGTGCCAGCAGAAGACAGGGTCGCAATCAGCCCCAGCATTTT
.	TRBV5-4	.	TRBJ2-1	CASSSGGYEQFF	TGTGCCAGCAGCTCTGGAGGGTACGAGCAGTTCTTC
.	TRBV7-6	once	TRBJ1-1	CASSLNRQPNTEAFF	TGTGCCAGCAGCCTAAACAGACAGCCGAACACTGAAGCTTTCTTT
TRBD2	TRBV19	.	TRBJ2-7	CASKLAGVSEQYF	TGTGCCAGTAAATTGGCGGGGGTTTCCGAGCAGTACTTC
TRBD1	TRBV15	.	TRBJ2-7	CATSGGTGRPYEQYF	TGTGCCACCAGCGGCGGGACAGGGAGACCCTACGAGCAGTACTTC
TRBD2	TRBV5-6	.	TRBJ2-7	CASSSRLGLADYEQYF	TGTGCCAGCAGCTCCCGGCTGGGACTAGCGGACTACGAGCAGTACTTC
.	TRBV7-9	.	TRBJ1-1	CASTALGTTNTEAFF	TGTGCCAGCACCGCGCTCGGGACAACCAACACTGAAGCTTTCTTT
TRBD2	TRBV13	once	TRBJ2-7	CASRIQGLATYEQYF	TGTGCCAGCAGAATACAGGGACTAGCGACCTACGAGCAGTACTTC
.	TRBV14	.	TRBJ1-2	CASSQVSVNYGYTF	TGTGCCAGCAGCCAAGTGTCTGTTAACTATGGCTACACCTTC
TRBD1	TRBV7-6	.	TRBJ1-4	CASRQTGTGEKLFF	TGTGCCAGCCGACAGACAGGGACGGGTGAAAAACTGTTTTTT
TRBD2	TRBV6-6	.	TRBJ2-7	CASSYSAGAYEQYF	TGTGCCAGCAGTTACTCAGCGGGGGCTTACGAGCAGTACTTC
TRBD2	TRBV5-4	.	TRBJ2-2	CASSSNSGGGTGELFF	TGTGCCAGCAGCTCCAATAGCGGGGGAGGCACCGGGGAGCTGTTTTTT
TRBD2	TRBV5-1	.	TRBJ2-1	CASRAGLAGVSSYNEQFF	TGCGCCAGCAGGGCGGGACTAGCGGGGGTGAGCTCCTACAATGAGCAGTTCTTC
TRBD1	TRBV5-1	.	TRBJ2-5	CASSMGTGRVETQYF	TGCGCCAGCAGCATGGGGACAGGGCGGGTAGAGACCCAGTACTTC
.	TRBV5-1	.	TRBJ2-5	CASSLAGGEETQYF	TGCGCCAGCAGCTTGGCGGGGGGCGAAGAGACCCAGTACTTC
.	TRBV9	.	TRBJ1-5	CASSFRGGDDQPQHF	TGTGCCAGCAGCTTTAGAGGAGGGGACGATCAGCCCCAGCATTTT
TRBD1	TRBV19	.	TRBJ2-7	CASMDRGGEQYF	TGTGCCAGTATGGACAGGGGCGGCGAGCAGTACTTC
TRBD2	TRBV5-6	.	TRBJ2-3	CASSPIKRGPSTDTQYF	TGTGCCAGCAGCCCCATTAAGCGGGGCCCTAGCACAGATACGCAGTATTTT
TRBD2	TRBV5-4	.	TRBJ2-3	CASSDRLAGATDTQYF	TGTGCCAGCAGCGACCGACTAGCGGGGGCCACAGATACGCAGTATTTT
TRBD1	TRBV19	few	TRBJ2-7	CATSPGQTYEQYF	TGTGCCACCTCCCCGGGACAGACCTACGAGCAGTACTTC
TRBD2	TRBV7-2	.	TRBJ2-3	CASRRGVSTDTQYF	TGTGCCAGTCGACGGGGGGTGAGCACAGATACGCAGTATTTT
TRBD2	TRBV6-6	once	TRBJ2-4	CASSHTGGGKNIQYF	TGTGCCAGCAGTCATACGGGGGGGGGCAAAAACATTCAGTACTTC
TRBD1	TRBV7-3	.	TRBJ1-2	CASSLGGTGYGYTF	TGTGCCAGCAGCCTTGGAGGGACAGGCTATGGCTACACCTTC
TRBD2	TRBV27	.	TRBJ2-1	CASSSAGVYNEQFF	TGTGCCAGCAGTTCTGCGGGGGTGTACAATGAGCAGTTCTTC
.	TRBV30	.	TRBJ1-2	CAWAQDSHYGYTF	TGTGCCTGGGCCCAAGACAGCCACTATGGCTACACCTTC
.	TRBV7-9	.	TRBJ1-6	CASSPKGGPGSPLHF	TGTGCCAGCAGCCCCAAGGGAGGGCCGGGGTCACCCCTCCACTTT
TRBD1	TRBV18	.	TRBJ1-2	CASSPGQGLRGYTF	TGTGCCAGCTCACCTGGACAGGGCTTGAGGGGCTACACCTTC
TRBD1	TRBV7-2	few	TRBJ2-5	CASSSPWDRGQETQYF	TGTGCCAGCAGCTCGCCGTGGGACAGGGGGCAAGAGACCCAGTACTTC
.	TRBV12-5	.	TRBJ2-7	CASGLVRGASYEQYF	TGTGCTAGTGGTTTGGTACGGGGGGCGTCCTACGAGCAGTACTTC
.	TRBV9	.	TRBJ1-2	CASSVDSSDYGYTF	TGTGCCAGCAGCGTAGATAGTTCTGACTATGGCTACACCTTC
.	TRBV2	.	TRBJ2-5	CASSVDRKETQYF	TGTGCCAGCAGCGTAGACAGAAAAGAGACCCAGTACTTC
.	TRBV18	.	TRBJ1-2	CASSPEIGQGAYYGYTF	TGTGCCAGCTCACCAGAAATCGGGCAGGGCGCCTACTATGGCTACACCTTC
.	TRBV5-5	.	TRBJ1-2	CASSPQRDYGYTF	TGTGCCAGCAGCCCTCAGAGGGACTATGGCTACACCTTC
.	TRBV2	.	TRBJ1-6	CASREVQNSPLHF	TGTGCCAGCAGGGAAGTTCAGAATTCACCCCTCCACTTT
TRBD1	TRBV27	.	TRBJ1-1	CASSQGGTEAFF	TGTGCCAGCAGCCAGGGGGGCACTGAAGCTTTCTTT